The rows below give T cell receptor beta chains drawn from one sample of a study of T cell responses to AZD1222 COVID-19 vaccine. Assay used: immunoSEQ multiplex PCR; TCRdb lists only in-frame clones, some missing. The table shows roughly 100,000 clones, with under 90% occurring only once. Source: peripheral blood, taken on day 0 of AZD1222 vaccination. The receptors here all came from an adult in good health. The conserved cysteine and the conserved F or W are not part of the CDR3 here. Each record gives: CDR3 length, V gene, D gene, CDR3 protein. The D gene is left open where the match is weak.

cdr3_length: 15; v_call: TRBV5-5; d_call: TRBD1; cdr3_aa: ASRRTGARSGANVLT
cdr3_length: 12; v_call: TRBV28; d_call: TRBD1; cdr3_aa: ASTLQGVGSPLH
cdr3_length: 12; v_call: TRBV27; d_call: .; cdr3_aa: ASSLSQDNNEQF
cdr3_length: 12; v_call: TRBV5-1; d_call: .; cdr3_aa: ASSLKGVSGEQY
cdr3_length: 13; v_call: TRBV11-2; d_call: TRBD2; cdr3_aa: ASSWLAGPYNEQF
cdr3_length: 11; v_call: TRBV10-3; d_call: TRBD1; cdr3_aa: AISSQGAHEQY
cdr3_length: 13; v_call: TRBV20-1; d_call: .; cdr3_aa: SASSLGTRQETQY
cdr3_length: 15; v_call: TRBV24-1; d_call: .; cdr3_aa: ATSDSRRGGSYNEQF
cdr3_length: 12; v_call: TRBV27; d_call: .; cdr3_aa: ASSLSRTGDGQY
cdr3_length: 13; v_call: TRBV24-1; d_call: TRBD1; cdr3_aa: ATSDTYRGLETQY
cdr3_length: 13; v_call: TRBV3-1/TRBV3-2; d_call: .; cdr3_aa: ASSRNHGGAETQY
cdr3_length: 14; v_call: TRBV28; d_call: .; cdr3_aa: ASSLLTGGNNSPLH